This T cell receptor beta chain is from a study of a mutant IDH1 vaccine in newly diagnosed glioma. Study background: Vaccination started 4-6 weeks after radiotherapy alone, or with temozolomide cycles. Standard pretreatment was either radiotherapy, temozolomide, or, for most, radiochemotherapy with temozolomide.

V was clipped by 6 bases and J by 0 bases; unmatched bases: 8. The germline V gene encodes CDR1 MNHEY and CDR2 SMNVEV (reference sequence). The CDR3 covers 15 residues. About this clone itself: The target antigen is unknown.

Sequencing was performed with immunoSEQ multiplex PCR; in TCRdb, only in-frame clones are kept and a portion is missing. The sample shows tens of thousands of clones, around 81% of them seen only once. Noted time point: week 23, last vaccination. Topical imiquimod accompanied each vaccine dose, which consisted of 300 ug of mutant IDH1 20-mer peptide. The sample consisted of PBMCs, taken from a glioma patient whose treatment included an IDH1 peptide vaccine. The rearrangement uses TRBV27 and TRBJ2-7; 7 bases are shared with TRBD1. The TCR comes from a middle-aged man with glioma. CDR3 protein: CASSTRQGPSYEQYF. CDR3 DNA sequence: TGTGCCAGCAGCACACGACAGGGCCCCTCCTACGAGCAGTACTTC.